One sample yielded the 32 T cell receptor beta chains listed below, sequenced in a study of identical twins. TCRdb called the 5' RACE reads again in MiXCR, with one record for every CDR3 protein. The sample includes hundreds of thousands of distinct CDR3 sequences, about 18% of them seen just once. These data also featured in a second study, about T cells expressing NK-cell markers.

The sequencing input was PBMCs. The receptors were gathered from a woman in her late teens or twenties in good health.

This clonotype appeared a few times. This rearrangement joins TRBV7-8 to TRBJ1-1; 9 bases match TRBD1. In germline, CDR1 is SGHVS, CDR2 FQNEAQ. This CDR3 contains 14 residues. J gave up 5 bases and V 4 bases, and 5 bases lay outside the gene matches. The DNA of the CDR3 is TGTGCCAGCAGCTGGGACAGGGTCGAAACTGAAGCTTTCTTT. Amino acid sequence: CASSWDRVETEAFF.

This clonotype was observed a handful of times. The rearrangement links TRBV29-1 to TRBJ2-7, with TRBD1 matching 10 bases. Germline lookup yields CDR1 SQVTM and CDR2 ANQGSEA. V lost 7 bases and J lost 5; bases outside the gene matches: 11. There are 14 residues in the CDR3. CDR3 in amino acids: CSAQGGTGVDEQYF. CDR3 nucleotides: TGCAGCGCTCAGGGGGGGACAGGGGTGGACGAGCAGTACTTC.

CDR3 residues: CASNLQGGGGEQYF. The CDR3 DNA reads TGTGCCAGTAACCTACAGGGAGGGGGCGGCGAGCAGTACTTC. This chain joins TRBV19 and TRBJ2-7, with D perhaps assigned TRBD1 or TRBD2 (7 bases each). The CDR3 totals 14 residues. Germline values: CDR1 LNHDA, CDR2 SQIVND (reference sequence). The V and J ends lost 7 bases and 6 bases respectively, with 19 bases between them.

This clonotype showed up just a few times. The rearrangement joins TRBV7-2 to TRBJ2-1; possible D gene TRBD2, 6 bases. Germline values: CDR1 SGHTA, CDR2 FQGNSA. Trimming took 7 bases from V and 8 from J, leaving 15 bases between them. The CDR3 loop spans 13 amino acids. In nucleotides, the CDR3 is TGTGCCAGCACTTGGGAGGTGATATATGAGCAGTTCTTC. Amino acid sequence: CASTWEVIYEQFF.

The gene calls are TRBV25-1 and TRBJ1-6, with D uncertain. Trimming took off 7 bases at V and 10 bases at J, with 14 bases between the two ends. In germline, CDR1 is MGHDK, CDR2 SYGVNS. The CDR3 totals 13 residues. CDR3 residues: CASTVDWGSPLHF. In DNA, the CDR3 is TGTGCCAGCACCGTGGATTGGGGATCACCCCTCCACTTT.

The chain recombines TRBV12-3 or TRBV12-4 with TRBJ2-1; TRBD2 agrees at 11 bases. The CDR3 length is 20 residues. Trimming took 7 bases from V and 5 from J; bases not matched to a gene: 22. CDR3 DNA: TGTGCCAGCACCCTCCGAGGATTTTCGACTAGCGGGGAGCTAGACAATGAGCAGTTCTTC. Its protein product is CASTLRGFSTSGELDNEQFF.

The rearrangement uses TRBV2 and TRBJ2-2, with D hard to call. Trimming cost V 7 bases and J 6 bases, with 9 bases left between them. The CDR3 loop spans 12 amino acids. CDR1 and CDR2 from the germline V gene are SNHLY and FYNNEI. Here the CDR3 DNA reads TGTGCCAGCACCAACCTAGCCGGGGAGCTGTTTTTT. This codes for CASTNLAGELFF.

This clonotype has ten or more counts. This chain connects TRBV12-3 or TRBV12-4 to TRBJ2-1, with D hard to call. The CDR3 is 11 amino acids. The V and J ends lost 5 bases and 6 bases respectively, with 5 bases between them. CDR3 sequence reads: CASSRVNEQFF. The CDR3 coding sequence is TGTGCCAGCAGTCGGGTCAATGAGCAGTTCTTC.

Notes on this clonotype: Sequence at one end of the junction differs from germline and may be a read error. The chain couples TRBV5-5 to TRBJ1-1, with 7 bases identical to TRBD1. Looked up from germline, CDR1 is SGHKS and CDR2 is YYEKEE (reference sequence). CDR3 length: 14 amino acids. Here the CDR3 reads CASSWETRGKEAVF. CDR3 bases: TGTGCCAGCAGCTGGGAGACCAGGGGGAAGGAAGCTGTCTTT.

A few counts support this clonotype. The chain uses TRBV4-3 and TRBJ2-1, with TRBD2 as a possible D gene (7 bases). The CDR3 extends over 16 amino acids. Germline CDR1 reads LGHNA; CDR2 reads YSLEER. V lost 1 base and J 9 bases, leaving 19 bases between the germline ends. CDR3 coding DNA: TGCGCCAGCAGCCAAGGGCCCTCAGCGAGGGGGGGTGAGCAGTTCTTC. Translating gives CASSQGPSARGGEQFF.

This clonotype was picked up many times. The CDR3 region has the DNA TGCGCCAGCAGCTTGGCCGGTTCGAGCTCCTACAATGAGCAGTTCTTC. Translated: CASSLAGSSSYNEQFF. J is TRBJ2-1 and V is TRBV5-1; D is undetermined. V lost 0 bases to trimming and J lost 0 bases, with 10 bases between them. The CDR3 is made up of 16 amino acids. Germline CDR1 and CDR2: SGHRS and YFSETQ.

This clonotype was counted a few times. The V gene is TRBV20-1, the J gene TRBJ1-4; D remains unclear. V was pared by 1 base and J by 3 bases, with 12 bases between. The CDR3 sequence is 15 residues long. Germline lookup yields CDR1 DFQATT and CDR2 SNEGSKA (reference sequence). CDR3 amino acids: CSARGPFGANEKLFF. The CDR3 DNA reads TGCAGTGCTAGAGGTCCCTTCGGGGCTAATGAAAAACTGTTTTTT.

This chain connects TRBV12-3 or TRBV12-4 to TRBJ2-1, with D hard to call. The CDR3 consists of 12 residues. Between the trimmed V and J ends, which lost 7 bases and 6 bases, there was a span of 10 bases. The chain's CDR3 is CASTPVANEQFF. For the CDR3, the DNA is TGTGCCAGCACCCCTGTAGCCAATGAGCAGTTCTTC.

V gene TRBV7-9 combines with J gene TRBJ2-5, with 8 positions matching TRBD2. This CDR3 spans 15 amino acids. The V gene's germline CDR1 is SEHNR and CDR2 FQNEAQ (reference sequence). V was pared by 3 bases and J by 4 bases, with 7 bases of the junction left unmatched. The CDR3 is CASSFTAGDGETQYF. CDR3 nucleotide sequence: TGTGCCAGCAGCTTTACAGCGGGGGATGGAGAGACCCAGTACTTC.

This clonotype showed up just once. This chain uses TRBV3-1 with TRBJ1-5; D ambiguous. The CDR3 loop spans 14 amino acids. Trimming removed 3 bases at V and 7 bases at J, with 13 bases between. Germline V gene sequence: CDR1 LGHDT, CDR2 YNNKEL (reference sequence). This CDR3 reads CASSQGIKRQPQHF. The DNA of the CDR3 is TGTGCCAGCAGCCAGGGAATTAAGCGACAGCCCCAGCATTTT. Full variable domain (missing parts from reference TRBV3-1 and TRBJ1-5): DTAVSQTPKYLVTQMGNDKSIKCEQNLGHDTMYWYKQDSKKFLKIMFSYNNKELIINETVPNRFSPKSPDKAHLNLHINSLELGDSAVYFCASSQGIKRQPQHFGDGTRLSIL.

The chain recombines TRBV9 with TRBJ2-3, with D possibly being TRBD1 or TRBD2 (5 bases each). CDR3 length: 12 residues. Trimming removed 7 bases from V and 2 bases from J, with 8 bases in between. Germline V lookup: CDR1 SGDLS, CDR2 YYNGEE. The CDR3 region is CASGGFTDTQYF. As DNA, the CDR3 is TGTGCCAGCGGGGGTTTCACAGATACGCAGTATTTT.

This clonotype was counted between two and nine times. The CDR3 DNA follows: TGTGCCAGCAGTTTCACTGGGGACGACACTGAAGCTTTCTTT. It encodes CASSFTGDDTEAFF. The chain links TRBV12-3 or TRBV12-4 to TRBJ1-1, with a weak D call TRBD1 (5 bases). CDR3 size: 14 residues. V lost 3 bases and J lost 3, with 11 bases in between.

J is TRBJ1-1 and V is TRBV6-5; D not certain. Trimming took 2 bases from V and 7 from J, leaving 14 bases between them. The CDR3 length is 14 residues. The germline gives CDR1 MNHEY, CDR2 SVGAGI. For the CDR3, the DNA is TGTGCCAGCAGTTACAGAGGAGGACGAGATGAAGCTTTCTTT. Amino acids: CASSYRGGRDEAFF.

The chain links TRBV29-1 to TRBJ2-1, with TRBD2 matching over 15 bases. The V and J ends lost 5 bases and 0 bases, in that order; junction bases with no gene match: 5. CDR3 length equals 17 residues. Germline loops: CDR1 SQVTM, CDR2 ANQGSEA. This chain's CDR3 is CSVIGLAGGSSYNEQFF. DNA of the CDR3: TGCAGCGTTATAGGACTAGCGGGAGGGAGCTCCTACAATGAGCAGTTCTTC.

This clonotype was observed a few times. The chain joins TRBV12-3 or TRBV12-4 to TRBJ2-1, with 11 bases that match TRBD2. V gave up 6 bases and J gave up 7 bases; unmatched junction bases: 11. CDR3 length: 16 amino acids. DNA for the CDR3: TGTGCCAGCAGCGGACTAGCGGGCCAAAATTCGAATGAGCAGTTCTTC. Translating it yields CASSGLAGQNSNEQFF.

V is TRBV29-1 and J is TRBJ2-3; 12 bases line up with TRBD2. The CDR3 totals 15 residues. V lost 3 bases and J lost 0; bases outside the gene matches: 1. CDR1 is SQVTM, CDR2 ANQGSEA, per germline. This CDR3 is CSVDGLAGSTDTQYF. For the CDR3, the DNA is TGCAGCGTTGACGGACTAGCGGGAAGCACAGATACGCAGTATTTT.

CDR3 loop: CASSFSGKDGYTF. The CDR3, as DNA: TGTGCCAGCAGTTTCTCGGGAAAAGATGGCTACACCTTC. The chain couples TRBV12-3 or TRBV12-4 to TRBJ1-2; D is unclear. Trimming removed 3 bases from V and 6 bases from J, with 11 bases in between. The CDR3 runs to 13 residues.

This clonotype was found a few times. V and J are TRBV7-3 and TRBJ2-2, with 7 nucleotides matching TRBD2. The CDR3 extends over 14 amino acids. Germline V gene sequence: CDR1 SGHTA, CDR2 FQGTGA. J gave up 2 bases and V 7 bases, and 4 bases lay outside the gene matches. CDR3 in amino acids: CASMGGVNTGELFF. In nucleotides, the CDR3 is TGTGCCAGCATGGGGGGGGTAAACACCGGGGAGCTGTTTTTT.

This clonotype was detected only a few times. This chain links TRBV7-9 with TRBJ2-5; 7 positions agree with TRBD2. The V gene's germline CDR1 is SEHNR and CDR2 FQNEAQ (reference sequence). V was pared by 6 bases and J by 5 bases, with 12 bases of the junction left unmatched. This CDR3 is 15 amino acids long. The CDR3 sequence is CASRAPFRGGETQYF. The CDR3 DNA is TGTGCCAGCAGGGCCCCGTTTAGGGGAGGGGAGACCCAGTACTTC.

The chain employs TRBV5-6 and TRBJ2-7; D is unclear. V lost 4 bases, J lost 4 bases, and 12 bases lay in between. The CDR3 totals 13 residues. The germline V gene has CDR1 SGHDT and CDR2 YYEEEE. In DNA, the CDR3 is TGTGCCAGCAGCCGTGGACCACTTTACGAGCAGTACTTC. Its translation: CASSRGPLYEQYF.

This chain links TRBV20-1 with TRBJ2-1; TRBD2 agrees at 14 bases. The V segment lost 5 bases and the J segment 6 bases; nucleotides outside the gene matches: 12. CDR1 and CDR2 from the germline V gene are DFQATT and SNEGSKA (reference sequence). The CDR3 has 17 amino acids. CDR3: CSASGLAGDNGFNEQFF. CDR3 nucleotides: TGCAGTGCTTCGGGACTAGCGGGAGACAACGGGTTCAATGAGCAGTTCTTC.

The rearrangement links TRBV10-3 to TRBJ2-7, with a tentative D call TRBD2 (5 bases). Trimming pared 5 bases from V and 6 bases from J, leaving 14 bases between. From germline, CDR1 is ENHRY and CDR2 SYGVKD. This CDR3 is built from 13 residues. The chain's CDR3 is CAISRIARVEQYF. The CDR3 nucleotides are TGTGCCATCAGTAGGATAGCGAGGGTCGAGCAGTACTTC.

The chain carries TRBV6-5 and TRBJ1-3; no clear D gene. This CDR3 is 15 amino acids long. Germline V lookup: CDR1 MNHEY, CDR2 SVGAGI. The V gene lost 5 bases and the J gene lost 8 bases, with 19 bases spanning the gap. CDR3 nucleotide sequence: TGTGCCAGCAGTACTCCGGGCCTTCTTAGGGACACCATATATTTT. It translates to CASSTPGLLRDTIYF.

The V gene is TRBV29-1, the J gene TRBJ2-1; no firm D call. This CDR3 region has 11 residues. Germline CDR1 SQVTM, CDR2 ANQGSEA. V was pared by 4 bases and J by 13 bases, with 14 bases between. This CDR3 reads CSVAVVGFQFF. DNA for the CDR3: TGCAGCGTTGCTGTTGTTGGATTCCAGTTCTTC.

This clonotype appeared a few times. The chain combines TRBV15 with TRBJ2-3; D is perhaps TRBD2 (7 bases). In germline, CDR1 is LNHNV, CDR2 YYDKDF (reference sequence). CDR3 size: 16 residues. Trimming stripped 1 base from V and 2 bases from J, with 13 bases between. As DNA, the CDR3 is TGTGCCACCAGCAGAGGGCGGGGGCCTGACACAGATACGCAGTATTTT. As protein: CATSRGRGPDTDTQYF. Supplemented by reference TRBV15 and TRBJ2-3, the full variable domain reads DAMVIQNPRYQVTQFGKPVTLSCSQTLNHNVMYWYQQKSSQAPKLLFHYYDKDFNNEADTPDNFQSRRPNTSFCFLDIRSPGLGDTAMYLCATSRGRGPDTDTQYFGPGTRLTVL.

The genes are TRBV24-1 and TRBJ2-7; D is unclear. The length of the CDR3 is 13 residues. Germline CDR1 KGHDR, CDR2 SFDVKD. The V gene lost 5 bases and the J gene lost 7 bases, with 14 bases spanning the gap. CDR3 nucleotide sequence: TGTGCCACCAGTGGCCCCGTCTTTGGAGAGCAGTACTTC. Encoded protein: CATSGPVFGEQYF.

The chain uses TRBV27 and TRBJ1-1; perhaps TRBD1 as D (5 bases). The CDR3 spans 13 residues. Deletions cut 5 bases from V and 4 bases from J, with 11 bases between. CDR1 is MNHEY and CDR2 is SMNVEV in the germline V gene (reference sequence). The CDR3 sequence: CASSPGTPTEAFF. The CDR3 coding sequence is TGTGCCAGCAGTCCAGGGACTCCCACTGAAGCTTTCTTT.